Listed here is a single TCR beta chain. Per germline, CDR1 SGHRS and CDR2 YFSETQ. The CDR3 totals 14 residues. Trimming removed 7 bases from V and 8 bases from J; junction bases left unmatched: 12. The entry originates in a study of blood T cell repertoires in COVID-19. Overall study: Some COVID-19 samples were acute and others convalescent; all came from the United States, Italy and Spain. T cells, B-cell-depleted T cells, or PBMCs supplied cDNA or gDNA.

Original handling: Estimation of nucleated cell counts was performed using reference gene primer amplification. Clones were sequenced by immunoSEQ multiplex PCR, and TCRdb holds only the in-frame ones, with some missing. From that table come the V and J calls and clone size; the DNA was used to work out D and trimming. The repertoire holds some 43,000 clones, with about four fifths as singletons. The TCR originated in a man aged 45-65 years with active COVID-19. Material: peripheral blood. This chain joins TRBV5-1 and TRBJ2-4; 7 nucleotides agree with TRBD1. The CDR3 DNA sequence: TGCGCCAGCCGCGACATGACAGGGTTGGACATTCAGTACTTC. It specifies CASRDMTGLDIQYF.